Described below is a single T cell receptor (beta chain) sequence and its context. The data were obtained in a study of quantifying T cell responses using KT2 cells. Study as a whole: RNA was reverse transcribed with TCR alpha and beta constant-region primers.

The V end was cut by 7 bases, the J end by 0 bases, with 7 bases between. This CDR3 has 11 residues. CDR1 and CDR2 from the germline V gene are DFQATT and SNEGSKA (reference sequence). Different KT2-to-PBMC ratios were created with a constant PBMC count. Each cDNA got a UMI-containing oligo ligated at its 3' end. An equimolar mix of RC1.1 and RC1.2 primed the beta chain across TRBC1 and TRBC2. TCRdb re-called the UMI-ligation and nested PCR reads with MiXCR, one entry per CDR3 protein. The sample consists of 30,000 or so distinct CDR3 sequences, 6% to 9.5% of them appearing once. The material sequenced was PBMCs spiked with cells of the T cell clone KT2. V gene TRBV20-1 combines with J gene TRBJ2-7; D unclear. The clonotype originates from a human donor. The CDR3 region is CSVHSSYEQYF. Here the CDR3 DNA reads TGCAGTGTTCACAGCTCCTACGAGCAGTACTTC.